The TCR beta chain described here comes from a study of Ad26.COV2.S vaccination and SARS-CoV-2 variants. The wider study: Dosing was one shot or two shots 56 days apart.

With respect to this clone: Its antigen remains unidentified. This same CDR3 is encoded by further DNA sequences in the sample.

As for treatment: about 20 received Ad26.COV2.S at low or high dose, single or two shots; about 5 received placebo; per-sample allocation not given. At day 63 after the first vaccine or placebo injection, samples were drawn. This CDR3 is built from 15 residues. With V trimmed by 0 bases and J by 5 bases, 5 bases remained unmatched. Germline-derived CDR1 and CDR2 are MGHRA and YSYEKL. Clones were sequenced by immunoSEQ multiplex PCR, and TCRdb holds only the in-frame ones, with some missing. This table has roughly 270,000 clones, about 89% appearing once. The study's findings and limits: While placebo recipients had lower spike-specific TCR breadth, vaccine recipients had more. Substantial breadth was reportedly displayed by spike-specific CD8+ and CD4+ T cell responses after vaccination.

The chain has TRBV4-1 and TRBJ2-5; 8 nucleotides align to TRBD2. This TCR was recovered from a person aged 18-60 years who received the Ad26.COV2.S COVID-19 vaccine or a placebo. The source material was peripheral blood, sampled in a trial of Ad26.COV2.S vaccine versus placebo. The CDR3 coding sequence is TGCGCCAGCAGCCAAGACCCGGGAGGGGGGGAGACCCAGTACTTC. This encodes CASSQDPGGGETQYF.